This passage covers 2 T cell receptor beta chains from one sample sequenced in a study of shared clonotypes between healthy human individuals. The assay was immunoSEQ multiplex PCR, and TCRdb's table has in-frame clones only and misses some. The data hold 2 million to 3 million clones, with approximately 93% observed a single time. Material: naive CD4+ T cells from PBMCs. Subset indicated: CD45RA+ positively selected. All receptors derive from a man younger than 35 in good health. Some clones in this sample may be carry-over from other donors' samples.

The V gene is TRBV11-3, the J gene TRBJ2-7; D call uncertain. V was pared by 4 bases and J by 4 bases, with 5 bases between. The CDR3 extends over 11 amino acids. Germline lookup yields CDR1 SGHNT and CDR2 YENEEA. CDR3 DNA: TGTGCCAGCAGCTCTTGGTACGAGCAGTACTTC. Amino acids: CASSSWYEQYF.

This chain links TRBV4-3 with TRBJ1-6; 11 positions agree with TRBD1. With 6 bases clipped from V and 9 bases from J, the junction kept 4 bases outside the gene matches. This CDR3 is built from 14 residues. Germline V CDR1 and CDR2: LGHNA, YSLEER. CDR3 sequence: CASSRDRGFSPLHF. The CDR3 coding sequence is TGCGCCAGCAGTCGGGACAGGGGGTTTTCACCCCTCCACTTT.